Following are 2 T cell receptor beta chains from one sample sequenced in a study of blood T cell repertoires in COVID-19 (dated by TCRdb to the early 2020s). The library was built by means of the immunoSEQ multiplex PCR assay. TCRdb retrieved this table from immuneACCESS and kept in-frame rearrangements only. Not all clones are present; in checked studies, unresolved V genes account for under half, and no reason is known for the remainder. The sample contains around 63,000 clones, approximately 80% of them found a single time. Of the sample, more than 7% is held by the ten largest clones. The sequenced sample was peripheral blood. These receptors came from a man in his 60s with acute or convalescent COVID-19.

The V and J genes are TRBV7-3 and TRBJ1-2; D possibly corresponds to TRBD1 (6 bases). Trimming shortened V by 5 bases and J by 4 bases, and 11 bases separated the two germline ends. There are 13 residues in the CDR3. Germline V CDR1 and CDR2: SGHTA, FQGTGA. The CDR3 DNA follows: TGTGCCAGCAGCCAAGGCAGGGGCTATGGCTACACCTTC. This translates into CASSQGRGYGYTF.

The DNA for the CDR3 is TGTGCCTGGAGTGTTTCAGGGGGCGCTTCTGGAAACACCATATATTTT. Translating it yields CAWSVSGGASGNTIYF. V and J are TRBV30 and TRBJ1-3, with 8 bases identical to TRBD1. The CDR3 has 16 amino acids. Germline V gives CDR1 GTSNPN, CDR2 SVGIG (reference sequence). The V and J ends lost 0 bases and 1 base, in that order; junction bases with no gene match: 5. The whole variable domain, remainder taken from reference TRBV30 and TRBJ1-3, is SQTIHQWPATLVQPVGSPLSLECTVEGTSNPNLYWYRQAAGRGLQLLFYSVGIGQISSEVPQNLSASRPQDRQFILSSKKLLLSDSGFYLCAWSVSGGASGNTIYFGEGSWLTVV.